Listed below are T cell receptor beta chains from one sample, sequenced in a study of blood T cell repertoires in COVID-19. Data came from immunoSEQ multiplex PCR; TCRdb stores just in-frame clones and leaves some out. The data contain about 97,000 clones, around 94% of them singletons. Sample: peripheral blood. These TCRs come from a man aged 50 or older with active COVID-19. Each CDR3 is given with its conserved first and last residue. A D gene is named only where the DNA matches it firmly. The size field is filled for only some rows; it gives once, few, many or a size class.

J gene,V gene,D gene,clone size,CDR3 DNA,CDR3 protein
TRBJ1-4,TRBV4-1,-,-,TGCGCCAGCAGCCGTTCGCCGGGACTGGAGTCTGGAAAACTGTTTTTT,CASSRSPGLESGKLFF
TRBJ2-6,TRBV7-6,-,-,TGTGCCAGCAGCTTCCCATTGGAGGGGGGAGGGCGTTCTGGGGCCAACGTCCTGACTTTC,CASSFPLEGGGRSGANVLTF
TRBJ2-1,TRBV6-2/TRBV6-3,TRBD1,-,TGTGCCAGCAGTCTCTGGGACAGAGGGACCTACAATGAGCAGTTCTTC,CASSLWDRGTYNEQFF
TRBJ2-7,TRBV10-3,TRBD2,-,TGTGCCATCCAACGGGGAGCGGGAGGAACGGACGAGCAGTACTTC,CAIQRGAGGTDEQYF
TRBJ1-1,TRBV10-3,-,-,TGTGCCATCAGATGGGGAGGGGCGGACACTGAAGCTTTCTTT,CAIRWGGADTEAFF
TRBJ2-4,TRBV15,TRBD2,few,TGTGCCACCAGCAGGGAACTAGCGGGAGTTAAAAACATTCAGTACTTC,CATSRELAGVKNIQYF
TRBJ1-2,TRBV28,TRBD1,-,TGTGCCAGCAGCCCGGGACAGGGGGAGAGCTACACCTTC,CASSPGQGESYTF
TRBJ1-1,TRBV10-3,-,-,TGTGCCATCAGTGACGGAAGTACTATGAACACTGAAGCTTTCTTT,CAISDGSTMNTEAFF
TRBJ2-3,TRBV5-8,-,-,TGTGCCAGCAGCTTCCGCGGGAACGAAGATACGCAGTATTTT,CASSFRGNEDTQYF
TRBJ2-1,TRBV28,TRBD1,-,TGTGCCAGCAGTTTAAGGGGACAGACGCCTTACAATGAGCAGTTCTTC,CASSLRGQTPYNEQFF
TRBJ2-4,TRBV6-5,-,-,TGTGCCAGCAGGGGCTCAAGCCTGGCCAAAAACATTCAGTACTTC,CASRGSSLAKNIQYF
TRBJ1-2,TRBV5-1,TRBD1,-,TGCGCCAGCAGCCGCACCCTCGGACAGGCTGATGGCTACACCTTC,CASSRTLGQADGYTF